A single sample is the source of the 30 T cell receptor beta chains below, sequenced in a study of blood T cells in healthy people across ages. Alongside a J-beta primer mix, a sample-barcoded 5' primer served in a second PCR lasting about 7 to 11 cycles. Each CDR3 protein gets one entry after TCRdb re-called the 5' RACE reads with MiXCR. This sample carries fewer than 1,200,000 distinct CDR3 sequences, 20% to 25% of them seen once, and the ten largest clones take 0.65% to 0.75%. These same records also appear under a second study, on T cells of mothers and their children.

Sequencing was done on a sample of blood. Source of these receptors: a girl between 2 and 10 years old in good health.

Only a few counts were recorded for this clonotype. The rearrangement uses TRBV6-4 and TRBJ2-1; TRBD2 aligns across 10 bases. The CDR3 sequence is 13 residues long. The V and J ends lost 3 bases and 12 bases, in that order; junction bases with no gene match: 5. Looked up from germline, CDR1 is MRHNA and CDR2 is SNTAGT. The CDR3 sequence: CASSEAGGRRQFF. CDR3 bases: TGTGCCAGCAGTGAAGCGGGGGGGCGTCGGCAGTTCTTC.

The V and J genes are TRBV4-3 and TRBJ1-5; maybe TRBD1 (5 bases). Deletions cut 0 bases from V and 5 bases from J, with 11 bases between. Per the germline V gene, CDR1 is LGHNA and CDR2 is YSLEER. This CDR3 is 15 amino acids long. The DNA for the CDR3 is TGCGCCAGCAGCCAAGATGGGGCCAGTCATCAGCCCCAGCATTTT. Its protein product is CASSQDGASHQPQHF.

The rearrangement uses TRBV20-1 and TRBJ2-4; 10 bases fit TRBD2. The germline gives CDR1 DFQATT, CDR2 SNEGSKA (reference sequence). Germline trimming cut 2 bases from V and 7 bases from J; bases unmatched to any gene: 20. The CDR3 has 19 residues. CDR3 DNA: TGCAGTGCTAGATCGTTAGAGGGTCTAGCGGGGGACAGTGGGAACATTCAGTACTTC. This encodes CSARSLEGLAGDSGNIQYF.

This chain connects TRBV24-1 to TRBJ2-1, with unresolved D. From germline, CDR1 is KGHDR and CDR2 SFDVKD. The V and J ends lost 5 bases and 7 bases respectively, with 11 bases between them. The CDR3 length is 13 residues. The chain's CDR3 is CATSGLTVNEQFF. The CDR3 DNA reads as TGTGCCACCAGTGGTCTAACGGTGAATGAGCAGTTCTTC.

This clonotype occurred a few times. The chain is built from TRBV28 and TRBJ2-6; D gene unclear. CDR3 length: 13 residues. CDR1 is MDHEN and CDR2 is SYDVKM in the germline V gene. V was trimmed by 7 bases and J by 2 bases, leaving 6 bases between them. DNA for the CDR3: TGTGCCAGCAACCTTGCTGGGGCCAACGTCCTGACTTTC. Its translation: CASNLAGANVLTF.

This chain links TRBV4-1 with TRBJ2-5; D is ambiguous. The J call may be in error: the DNA end matches TRBJ2-7 better. The germline V gene has CDR1 MGHRA and CDR2 YSYEKL. The CDR3 is 13 amino acids. The CDR3 region is CASSQPGLYEQYF. The CDR3 nucleotides are TGCGCCAGCAGCCAACCGGGCCTCTACGAGCAGTACTTC.

The chain recombines TRBV20-1 with TRBJ2-1; 11 nucleotides line up with TRBD2. This CDR3 comprises 12 residues. V was pared by 7 bases and J by 9 bases, with 5 bases of the junction left unmatched. The germline V gene has CDR1 DFQATT and CDR2 SNEGSKA (reference sequence). CDR3 sequence: CSELAGAGEQFF. For the CDR3, the DNA is TGCAGTGAACTAGCGGGAGCCGGTGAGCAGTTCTTC.

CDR3: CASSKGYYEQYF. The CDR3 DNA reads TGTGCCAGCAGTAAGGGGTATTACGAGCAGTACTTC. V usage is TRBV12-3 or TRBV12-4 and J usage is TRBJ2-7, with a possible D match to TRBD1 (5 bases). The CDR3 loop spans 12 amino acids. V lost 5 bases and J 4 bases, leaving 9 bases between the germline ends.

This clonotype showed up just a few times. The rearrangement links TRBV11-2 to TRBJ2-5; TRBD2 matches 9 bases. The CDR3 loop spans 17 amino acids. Trimming at V came to 5 bases and at J to 1 base, leaving 11 bases not matched to a gene. CDR1 and CDR2 from the germline V gene are SGHAT and FQNNGV. The DNA of the CDR3 is TGTGCCAGCAGCACCCGCCTCCTGACTAGCGGCCAAGAGACCCAGTACTTC. Protein product: CASSTRLLTSGQETQYF. Combining the CDR3 with reference TRBV11-2 and TRBJ2-5 gives the whole variable domain EAGVAQSPRYKIIEKRQSVAFWCNPISGHATLYWYQQILGQGPKLLIQFQNNGVVDDSQLPKDRFSAERLKGVDSTLKIQPAKLEDSAVYLCASSTRLLTSGQETQYFGPGTRLLVL.

Only a few counts were recorded for this clonotype. The rearrangement uses TRBV7-2 and TRBJ1-6; no firm D call. Germline CDR1 reads SGHTA; CDR2 reads FQGNSA. The CDR3 contains 16 residues. The V gene lost 1 base and the J gene lost 4 bases, with 11 bases spanning the gap. CDR3 nucleotides: TGTGCCAGCAGCTTAGACTCGGCGGTGTATAATTCACCCCTCCACTTT. It translates to CASSLDSAVYNSPLHF.

In this sample, this clonotype turned up a few times. The chain uses TRBV15 and TRBJ2-7, with 11 positions matching TRBD2. The junction had 7 bases not matched to a gene; V was cut back by 1 base and J by 2 bases. The CDR3 runs 17 residues. Germline loops: CDR1 LNHNV, CDR2 YYDKDF (reference sequence). The CDR3 region is CATSRVRGGLAAYEQYF. CDR3 bases: TGTGCCACCAGCAGAGTGAGGGGGGGACTAGCGGCCTACGAGCAGTACTTC.

The V and J genes are TRBV20-1 and TRBJ2-5; the D gene is possibly TRBD1 (6 bases). From germline, CDR1 is DFQATT and CDR2 SNEGSKA (reference sequence). CDR3 length: 14 residues. Trimming pared 5 bases from V and 2 bases from J, leaving 15 bases between. CDR3 sequence (DNA): TGCAGTGCTTTTGACAGGACCCAGCAAGAGACCCAGTACTTC. Translated: CSAFDRTQQETQYF.

Only a few counts were recorded for this clonotype. This chain connects TRBV3-1 to TRBJ1-4; D is unclear. Germline CDR1 LGHDT, CDR2 YNNKEL (reference sequence). The CDR3 sequence is 15 residues long. V lost 1 base to trimming and J lost 7 bases, with 13 bases between them. The CDR3 nucleotides read TGTGCCAGCAGCCAAGTGAGACGGCCTAGTGAAAAACTGTTTTTT. Translated, it gives CASSQVRRPSEKLFF. The full variable domain, in which reference TRBV3-1 and TRBJ1-4 provide the parts outside the CDR3, is DTAVSQTPKYLVTQMGNDKSIKCEQNLGHDTMYWYKQDSKKFLKIMFSYNNKELIINETVPNRFSPKSPDKAHLNLHINSLELGDSAVYFCASSQVRRPSEKLFFGSGTQLSVL.

The chain joins TRBV19 to TRBJ1-5; tentatively, D is TRBD1 (5 bases). This CDR3 contains 15 residues. CDR1 and CDR2 from the germline V gene are LNHDA and SQIVND (reference sequence). V dropped 3 bases and J dropped 2 bases, with 11 bases sitting between them. CDR3 DNA sequence: TGTGCCAGTAGTATGCCCGGGGCCGGCAATCAGCCCCAGCATTTT. Translated, it gives CASSMPGAGNQPQHF.

The CDR3, as DNA: TGTGCCAGCAGCCAAGTGGACCTTTCAACCCAGTACTTC. Translating gives CASSQVDLSTQYF. The V and J genes are TRBV7-9 and TRBJ2-5; D unresolved. The germline V and J ends were trimmed by 5 bases and 8 bases, with 15 bases remaining between them. The CDR3 consists of 13 residues. Germline CDR1 and CDR2: SEHNR and FQNEAQ (reference sequence).

The chain joins TRBV28 to TRBJ1-1; D is possibly TRBD1 (5 bases). The CDR3 contains 15 residues. Germline assignment: CDR1 MDHEN and CDR2 SYDVKM. Trimming stripped 5 bases from V and 1 base from J, with 14 bases between. CDR3 DNA sequence: TGTGCCAGCAGTCATCCGGGACGGCAGAACACTGAAGCTTTCTTT. It is translated as CASSHPGRQNTEAFF.

In regard to this clonotype: At one of its ends the junction is not consistent with the germline gene, which may arise from a read error. The chain carries TRBV11-2 and TRBJ1-4; no firm D call. The CDR3 loop spans 14 amino acids. Germline V CDR1 and CDR2: SGHAT, FQNNGV. Written as DNA, the CDR3 is TGTGCCAGCGGCTTGAGCCCCGGGTATGAAAAACTGTTTTTT. Protein sequence: CASGLSPGYEKLFF.

V and J are TRBV12-5 and TRBJ1-3, with unresolved D. Between the trimmed V and J ends, which lost 6 bases and 4 bases, there was a span of 7 bases. CDR1 is LGHNT, CDR2 FRNRAP, per germline. The CDR3 runs 12 residues. Here the CDR3 reads CASGLLGNTIYF. CDR3 nucleotides: TGTGCTAGTGGCCTATTAGGAAACACCATATATTTT.

CDR3 in amino acids: CSARPTSGRFSYNEQFF. The CDR3 region has the DNA TGCAGTGCTAGACCTACTAGCGGGAGGTTCTCCTACAATGAGCAGTTCTTC. V and J are TRBV20-1 and TRBJ2-5; TRBD2 matches 12 bases. The end of the DNA fits TRBJ2-1 better, so the J call may be wrong. Germline assignment: CDR1 DFQATT and CDR2 SNEGSKA (reference sequence). This CDR3 is 17 amino acids long.

The chain couples TRBV24-1 to TRBJ2-5; 7 nucleotides align to TRBD1. TRBJ2-7 matches the DNA end more closely, so the J call is doubtful. CDR1 and CDR2 (germline): KGHDR, SFDVKD. The CDR3 extends over 16 amino acids. CDR3 sequence: CATSDFPRQGRYEQYF. The CDR3 coding sequence is TGTGCCACCAGTGATTTCCCGCGACAGGGAAGGTACGAGCAGTACTTC.

This clonotype has just a few counts. The rearrangement links TRBV2 to TRBJ2-5; D remains unclear. Germline CDR1 reads SNHLY; CDR2 reads FYNNEI. V gave up 9 bases and J gave up 0 bases, with 8 bases separating them. This CDR3 comprises 12 residues. CDR3 coding DNA: TGTGCCAGTCGTCCAGACCAAGAGACCCAGTACTTC. Translating gives CASRPDQETQYF. The full variable domain, its missing parts supplied by reference TRBV2 and TRBJ2-5, is EPEVTQTPSHQVTQMGQEVILRCVPISNHLYFYWYRQILGQKVEFLVSFYNNEISEKSEIFDDQFSVERPDGSNFTLKIRSTKLEDSAMYFCASRPDQETQYFGPGTRLLVL.

This clonotype has only a few counts. The chain employs TRBV2 and TRBJ2-1; D is unclear. There are 12 residues in the CDR3. The germline V gene encodes CDR1 SNHLY and CDR2 FYNNEI. Deletions cut 4 bases from V and 8 bases from J, with 9 bases between. This CDR3 reads CASSVVLDEQFF. Here the CDR3 DNA reads TGTGCCAGCAGTGTCGTTCTCGATGAGCAGTTCTTC. The entire variable domain, with the rest obtained from reference TRBV2 and TRBJ2-1, is as follows: EPEVTQTPSHQVTQMGQEVILRCVPISNHLYFYWYRQILGQKVEFLVSFYNNEISEKSEIFDDQFSVERPDGSNFTLKIRSTKLEDSAMYFCASSVVLDEQFFGPGTRLTVL.

The chain carries TRBV18 and TRBJ2-1, with 9 bases fitting TRBD2. Losses at the gene ends were 0 bases for V and 0 bases for J; bases not matched to a gene: 9. Germline-derived CDR1 and CDR2 are KGHSH and LQKENI. The CDR3 runs 19 residues. The DNA for the CDR3 is TGTGCCAGCTCACCACCGGGACTAGCACAACTAGGCTCCTACAATGAGCAGTTCTTC. As protein: CASSPPGLAQLGSYNEQFF.

The gene calls are TRBV6-1 and TRBJ2-4, with 10 bases fitting TRBD1. Germline loops: CDR1 MNHNS, CDR2 SASEGT. The V segment lost 8 bases and the J segment 7 bases; nucleotides outside the gene matches: 2. The CDR3 consists of 12 residues. CDR3 sequence: CASGQGGNIQYF. Here the CDR3 DNA reads TGTGCCAGCGGACAGGGGGGCAACATTCAGTACTTC.

This clonotype was detected only a few times. The chain joins TRBV20-1 to TRBJ2-3; TRBD2 agrees at 9 bases. CDR3 length equals 14 residues. The V segment lost 1 base and the J segment 3 bases; nucleotides outside the gene matches: 2. Germline lookup yields CDR1 DFQATT and CDR2 SNEGSKA (reference sequence). The CDR3 sequence: CSARGGGATDTQYF. CDR3 in DNA: TGCAGTGCTAGAGGCGGGGGGGCGACAGATACGCAGTATTTT.

The J gene is TRBJ2-3, the V gene TRBV12-3 or TRBV12-4, with D unresolved. V dropped 5 bases and J dropped 0 bases, with 21 bases sitting between them. CDR3 length equals 18 residues. The CDR3 loop is CASSQVWLRLASTDTQYF. The CDR3 region has the DNA TGTGCCAGCAGTCAAGTCTGGTTAAGGCTGGCTAGCACAGATACGCAGTATTTT.

The J gene is TRBJ2-1, the V gene TRBV24-1, with D maybe TRBD2 (5 bases). The CDR3 covers 13 residues. V was cut by 5 bases and J by 9 bases, with 13 bases left in between. Germline V gene lookup returns CDR1 KGHDR and CDR2 SFDVKD. The CDR3 nucleotides read TGTGCCACCAGTGCCCCGGGAAATGGTGAGCAGTTCTTC. It translates to CATSAPGNGEQFF.

This clonotype came up a few times. The V gene is TRBV27, the J gene TRBJ2-5; tentative D call: TRBD1 (6 bases). The DNA end is a closer match to TRBJ2-7, so the J assignment may be wrong. The CDR3 loop spans 16 amino acids. The germline gives CDR1 MNHEY, CDR2 SMNVEV (reference sequence). CDR3 sequence reads: CASSLFLQGPSYEQYF. The CDR3, as DNA: TGTGCCAGCAGTTTATTTCTGCAGGGGCCCTCCTACGAGCAGTACTTC.

V gene TRBV9 combines with J gene TRBJ2-3; TRBD1 agrees at 8 bases. The CDR3 contains 15 residues. V lost 4 bases to trimming and J lost 0 bases; unmatched junction nucleotides: 4. Germline lookup yields CDR1 SGDLS and CDR2 YYNGEE. CDR3 sequence reads: CASSLGQVSTDTQYF. DNA for the CDR3: TGTGCCAGCAGCTTGGGACAGGTTAGCACAGATACGCAGTATTTT. Using reference TRBV9 and TRBJ2-3 for the parts outside the CDR3, the full variable domain is DSGVTQTPKHLITATGQRVTLRCSPRSGDLSVYWYQQSLDQGLQFLIQYYNGEERAKGNILERFSAQQFPDLHSELNLSSLELGDSALYFCASSLGQVSTDTQYFGPGTRLTVL.

J is TRBJ2-7 and V is TRBV9; tentatively, D is TRBD2 (6 bases). Per the germline V gene, CDR1 is SGDLS and CDR2 is YYNGEE. The CDR3 contains 15 residues. V was cut by 4 bases and J by 5 bases, with 19 bases left in between. Here the CDR3 DNA reads TGTGCCAGCAGCTCGGAGGCGGGAATGAACGACGAGCAGTACTTC. Its protein is CASSSEAGMNDEQYF.